These T cell receptor beta chains were read from a single sample in a study of breast tumors, draining lymph nodes, adjacent tissues. TCRdb recomputed calls from the multiplex PCR reads with MiXCR, one row per CDR3 protein. The table lists over 130,000 distinct CDR3 sequences, approximately 32% of them singletons. The specimen sequenced was axillary lymph node tissue. These receptors were obtained from a female donor with breast cancer. Some clones in this sample may be carry-over from other donors' samples. Both conserved end residues are part of each CDR3. A D gene is named only where the DNA matches it firmly. Some rows mark clone size as missing; the rest say once, few, many or name a class of expanded clone.

TGCAGTGCTAGAGATGCGGACTACCCCGGCGGGGAGCTGTTTTTT,CSARDADYPGGELFF,many,NA,TRBJ2-2,TRBV20-1
TGTGCCACCAGTGATCCAGGGACAAACAATGAGCAGTTCTTC,CATSDPGTNNEQFF,many,NA,TRBJ2-1,TRBV24-1
TGTGCCAGTAGTATGGAGAGGGGGGGCGCCGATAATTCACCCCTCCACTTT,CASSMERGGADNSPLHF,many,NA,TRBJ1-6,TRBV19
TGTGCCAGCAGTTACTCTAGGGGGTGGGAGCAGTACTTC,CASSYSRGWEQYF,many,NA,TRBJ2-7,TRBV6-6
TGTGCCATCACACCCCGGGATCAGGAGGGGACGCAGTATTTT,CAITPRDQEGTQYF,many,NA,TRBJ2-3,TRBV10-3
TGTGCCAGCAGAATTCAGGGAACCGGGGAGCTGTTTTTT,CASRIQGTGELFF,many,NA,TRBJ2-2,TRBV2
TGTGCCAGCGCACAATTTGCAACTAATGAAAAACTGTTTTTT,CASAQFATNEKLFF,many,NA,TRBJ1-4,TRBV27
TGTGCCAGCAGCTTGTCCGTATCCGCGAACACCGGGGAGCTGTTTTTT,CASSLSVSANTGELFF,many,NA,TRBJ2-2,TRBV5-4
TGTGCCAGCAGCTTTGCGCTAGCCTACAATGAGCAGTTCTTC,CASSFALAYNEQFF,many,NA,TRBJ2-1,TRBV5-8
TGCAGTGCTAATCCTCAGGGGGCAGTTTTTACCGGGGAGCTGTTTTTT,CSANPQGAVFTGELFF,many,TRBD1,TRBJ2-2,TRBV20-1
TGTGCCAGCAGCTTAGCGGGACAGGACTCACCCCTCCACTTT,CASSLAGQDSPLHF,NA,TRBD1,TRBJ1-6,TRBV13
TGTGCCAGCAGTCACTCGGTCGGTGAGCAGTTCTTC,CASSHSVGEQFF,many,NA,TRBJ2-1,TRBV6-5
TGTGCCAGCAGTCCCTCTTTCTATGGCTACACCTTC,CASSPSFYGYTF,many,NA,TRBJ1-2,TRBV7-9
TGCGCCAGCAGCCAGACAGGGTTAAACACCGGGGAGCTGTTTTTT,CASSQTGLNTGELFF,many,TRBD1,TRBJ2-2,TRBV5-1
TGTGCCAGCAGCTTAAACATGAACTCCTACGATGAGCAGCTCTTC,CASSLNMNSYDEQLF,NA,NA,TRBJ2-1,TRBV7-8
TGTGCCAGCAGCTTGGGGCCGAACACTGAAGCTTTCTTT,CASSLGPNTEAFF,NA,NA,TRBJ1-1,TRBV5-5
TGTGCCAGCAGCCAGGCGGACTACCGCCTCCCGGGTACGCAGTATTTT,CASSQADYRLPGTQYF,many,NA,TRBJ2-3,TRBV3-1
TGCGCCAGCAGCTTTGGGGAGAATGGAAAACTGTTTTTT,CASSFGENGKLFF,NA,NA,TRBJ1-4,TRBV5-1
TGCGCCAGCAGACGCAGCTCCGACCCTAGCACAGATACGCAGTATTTT,CASRRSSDPSTDTQYF,NA,NA,TRBJ2-3,TRBV5-1
TGTGCCAGCAGCGTAGTTGTGGCGGATACGCAGTATTTT,CASSVVVADTQYF,many,NA,TRBJ2-3,TRBV9
TGCGCCAGCAGCCCTCAAATAGGGCAGGCCCCGACCACCGGGGAGCTGTTTTTT,CASSPQIGQAPTTGELFF,many,NA,TRBJ2-2,TRBV4-1
TGTGCCAGCAGTACGGACAGGGGTCGAGATACGCAGTATTTT,CASSTDRGRDTQYF,NA,TRBD1,TRBJ2-3,TRBV7-2
TGTGCCAGCAGCCATGCGGGGACAGGGGCCCGTGAAGCTTTCTTT,CASSHAGTGAREAFF,few,TRBD1,TRBJ1-1,TRBV16
TGTGCCAGCAGCCCCTGGACAATAGCTAACTATGGCTACCCCTTC,CASSPWTIANYGYPF,many,NA,TRBJ1-2,TRBV7-2
TGTGCCAGCAGCGTAGAAGGCTCCCTCGGTGGAAACACCATATATTTT,CASSVEGSLGGNTIYF,many,NA,TRBJ1-3,TRBV9
TGTGCCAGCAGCTTACAGGGTCGCTATGGCTACACCTTC,CASSLQGRYGYTF,many,NA,TRBJ1-2,TRBV5-6
TGTGCCAGCAGTTTTTTAAGGGCTGGGGCCAACGTCCTGACTTTC,CASSFLRAGANVLTF,NA,NA,TRBJ2-6,TRBV27
TGTGCCAGCAGCCAAGGGGACAGGGGGGGTCAGCCCCAGCATTTT,CASSQGDRGGQPQHF,once,TRBD1,TRBJ1-5,TRBV3-1
TGTGCCAGCAGCCCCGGGGACAGTCCGAATGAAAAACTGTTTTTT,CASSPGDSPNEKLFF,NA,TRBD1,TRBJ1-4,TRBV11-2
TGCGCCAGCAGCTTGAGTGTTTGGCGGTCTGTGAACACTGAAGCTTTCTTT,CASSLSVWRSVNTEAFF,NA,NA,TRBJ1-1,TRBV5-1
TGCGCCAGCAGTGAGTCGACGGGACAGGGGGCTACCGGGGAGCTGTTTTTT,CASSESTGQGATGELFF,many,TRBD1,TRBJ2-2,TRBV10-2
TGTGCCAGCAGTTTAGCAATCCAGGGCACCGGGGAGCTGTTTTTT,CASSLAIQGTGELFF,many,NA,TRBJ2-2,TRBV12-3/TRBV12-4
TGTGCTAGTGGTTTCTCCGCTAGGGCAGATACGCAGTATTTT,CASGFSARADTQYF,NA,NA,TRBJ2-3,TRBV12-5
TGTGCCAGCAGCCCCTGGGACAGGGGGAGGAATCAGCCCCAGCATTTT,CASSPWDRGRNQPQHF,many,TRBD1,TRBJ1-5,TRBV5-8
TGTGCCAGCAGCTTAGGACATACCAACTATGGCTACACCTTC,CASSLGHTNYGYTF,many,NA,TRBJ1-2,TRBV7-8
TGTGCCACCAGTGATTTGTCAGGGGTTTCTGGAAACACCATATATTTT,CATSDLSGVSGNTIYF,many,NA,TRBJ1-3,TRBV24-1
TGTGCCAGCAGTAGGGGGAAGGGAGGTCCAGATACGCAGTATTTT,CASSRGKGGPDTQYF,many,NA,TRBJ2-3,TRBV27
TGTGCCAGCAGTGAACTTCTTGGCTACACCTTC,CASSELLGYTF,many,NA,TRBJ1-2,TRBV2
TGTGCCAGCAGAGCACCCGGGGCGATGAACACTGAAGCTTTCTTT,CASRAPGAMNTEAFF,few,NA,TRBJ1-1,TRBV6-1
TGTGCCTGGAGTGTATCAGCGGCCGGTTATCAGCCCCAGCATTTT,CAWSVSAAGYQPQHF,NA,NA,TRBJ1-5,TRBV30
TGCAGTGCCCCAGACAGCAGGGCTGGAAACACCATATATTTT,CSAPDSRAGNTIYF,many,NA,TRBJ1-3,TRBV20-1
TGTGCCACCAGTGCTAGACTATACAGGGCTGGAAACACCATATATTTT,CATSARLYRAGNTIYF,NA,NA,TRBJ1-3,TRBV24-1
TGCGCCAGCAGTGTCCCAGGGAACAATGAGCAGTTCTTC,CASSVPGNNEQFF,NA,NA,TRBJ2-1,TRBV10-1
TGCGCCAGCAGCCAGTTAGACGGCTACGAGCAGTACTTC,CASSQLDGYEQYF,few,NA,TRBJ2-7,TRBV5-1
TGTGCCAGTAGTAATGGGATCTTGAGCACAGATACGCAGTATTTT,CASSNGILSTDTQYF,many,NA,TRBJ2-3,TRBV19
TGTGCCACCAGCAACCGAAGGGGGGCAGTGGGTCAGCCCCAGCATTTT,CATSNRRGAVGQPQHF,many,NA,TRBJ1-5,TRBV15